This T cell receptor beta chain was identified during a study of blood T cells in healthy people across ages. The use of a sample-barcoded 5' primer and a J-beta primer mix characterized a second PCR of about 7 to 12 cycles. TCRdb called the 5' RACE reads again in MiXCR, with one record for every CDR3 protein. This sample has some 1.5 million distinct CDR3 sequences; about 30% occur once, and the top ten carry about 8%. The sequence was obtained from a woman aged 30 to 39 in good health. Sequencing was carried out using blood.

The CDR3 sequence is CATAGRAAGNEKLFF. CDR3 DNA sequence: TGTGCCACTGCCGGACGGGCCGCGGGAAATGAAAAACTGTTTTTT. The V call is TRBV7-9, the J call TRBJ1-4; D is unclear. Per the germline V gene, CDR1 is SEHNR and CDR2 is FQNEAQ (reference sequence). The CDR3 loop spans 15 amino acids. V lost 10 bases and J 5 bases, leaving 20 bases between the germline ends.